This T cell receptor beta chain was sequenced in a study of T cell changes during pregnancy in multiple sclerosis. Germline CDR1 and CDR2: SGHAT and FQNNGV. Trimming took 4 bases from V and 8 from J, leaving 18 bases between them. The CDR3 length is 15 residues. The assay was immunoSEQ multiplex PCR, and TCRdb's table has in-frame clones only and misses some. The data hold about 83,000 clones, with 90% to 95% observed a single time. Material: peripheral blood, obtained in the second trimester of pregnancy. The chain links TRBV11-2 to TRBJ2-1, with no clear D. This clonotype originated in a female donor with multiple sclerosis, enrolled in a pregnancy study. The chain's CDR3 is CASSSLLSSPDEQFF. DNA of the CDR3: TGTGCCAGCAGCTCCCTCCTGTCAAGCCCCGATGAGCAGTTCTTC. The complete variable domain, with remaining parts taken from reference TRBV11-2 and TRBJ2-1, reads EAGVAQSPRYKIIEKRQSVAFWCNPISGHATLYWYQQILGQGPKLLIQFQNNGVVDDSQLPKDRFSAERLKGVDSTLKIQPAKLEDSAVYLCASSSLLSSPDEQFFGPGTRLTVL.